The 27 T cell receptor beta chains below come from one sample, sequenced in a study of blood T cell repertoires in COVID-19. The protocol was immunoSEQ multiplex PCR, while the TCRdb copy is restricted to in-frame clones and leaves out a portion. The table has 300,000 to 400,000 clones, around nine tenths seen once; the top ten hold 7% to 8%. The sample was peripheral blood. Receptor source: a woman aged 70-85 years with COVID-19, enrolled during active disease.

The CDR3 spells CASSDGLAGLADTQYF. DNA for the CDR3: TGTGCCAGCAGCGACGGACTAGCCGGTTTAGCAGATACGCAGTATTTT. The chain recombines TRBV5-4 with TRBJ2-3; 8 bases are a match to TRBD2. The germline gives CDR1 SGHNT, CDR2 YYREEE (reference sequence). The V gene end was trimmed by 4 bases and the J gene end by 4 bases; junction bases not matched to a gene: 11. The CDR3 extends over 16 amino acids.

This clone has more than one count but fewer than ten. The V and J genes are TRBV5-1 and TRBJ2-5; tentative D call: TRBD1 (5 bases). The CDR3 loop spans 15 amino acids. Trimming shortened V by 0 bases and J by 2 bases, and 11 bases separated the two germline ends. Germline V gene lookup returns CDR1 SGHRS and CDR2 YFSETQ. CDR3 DNA sequence: TGCGCCAGCAGCTTGGATGTGGGGCCTCAAGAGACCCAGTACTTC. Translation gives CASSLDVGPQETQYF.

The chain carries TRBV6-2 or TRBV6-3 and TRBJ1-1; D possibly corresponds to TRBD1 (5 bases). V was clipped by 4 bases and J by 6 bases, with 12 bases between them. This CDR3 has 13 amino acids. Looked up from germline, CDR1 is MNHEY and CDR2 is SVGEGT. The CDR3 reads CASSFGRAAEAFF. CDR3 nucleotide sequence: TGTGCCAGCAGTTTTGGCAGGGCTGCTGAAGCTTTCTTT.

The J gene is TRBJ1-2, the V gene TRBV4-3, with 12 bases identical to TRBD1. The CDR3 is 16 residues long. Losses at the gene ends were 0 bases for V and 8 bases for J; bases not matched to a gene: 7. CDR1 is LGHNA and CDR2 is YSLEER in the germline V gene. CDR3 in DNA: TGCGCCAGCAGCCAAGAAGGGGACAGGGGGCTAAGGGGCTACACCTTC. Translated, it gives CASSQEGDRGLRGYTF.

The rearrangement links TRBV7-2 to TRBJ2-7; possibly TRBD1 for D (6 bases). The V and J ends lost 1 base and 1 base respectively, with 11 bases between them. The CDR3 loop spans 15 amino acids. From germline, CDR1 is SGHTA and CDR2 FQGNSA. The CDR3 nucleotides read TGTGCCAGCAGCTTAGTGGGGGCAAAATCCTACGAGCAGTACTTC. The encoded protein is CASSLVGAKSYEQYF.

The chain links TRBV11-2 to TRBJ1-1; 8 bases are shared with TRBD1. The CDR3 extends over 14 amino acids. The V gene's germline CDR1 is SGHAT and CDR2 FQNNGV. The V gene end was trimmed by 4 bases and the J gene end by 3 bases; junction bases not matched to a gene: 4. DNA for the CDR3: TGTGCCAGCAGCTCATACAGGGGGGACACTGAAGCTTTCTTT. The encoded protein is CASSSYRGDTEAFF.

The rearrangement links TRBV4-1 to TRBJ2-1; perhaps TRBD2 as D (5 bases). V lost 1 base and J lost 0, with 7 bases in between. Germline V gene sequence: CDR1 MGHRA, CDR2 YSYEKL. CDR3 size: 15 residues. The chain's CDR3 is CASSQGGSSYNEQFF. CDR3 DNA sequence: TGCGCCAGCAGCCAAGGAGGGAGCTCCTACAATGAGCAGTTCTTC.

The rearrangement uses TRBV9 and TRBJ2-2; 7 bases agree with TRBD2. The CDR3 is 15 residues long. With V trimmed by 3 bases and J by 5 bases, 7 bases remained unmatched. Germline CDR1 reads SGDLS; CDR2 reads YYNGEE. The CDR3 region has the DNA TGTGCCAGCAGCGCCCGGACTAGTCGGACCGGGGAGCTGTTTTTT. Encoded protein: CASSARTSRTGELFF. The variable domain in full, completed from reference TRBV9 and TRBJ2-2, reads DSGVTQTPKHLITATGQRVTLRCSPRSGDLSVYWYQQSLDQGLQFLIQYYNGEERAKGNILERFSAQQFPDLHSELNLSSLELGDSALYFCASSARTSRTGELFFGEGSRLTVL.

The genes are TRBV13 and TRBJ1-4; possible D gene TRBD1, 6 bases. The CDR3 is 14 residues long. Germline loops: CDR1 PRHDT, CDR2 FYEKMQ (reference sequence). Trimming cost V 2 bases and J 8 bases, with 12 bases left between them. Here the CDR3 reads CASSLRGAREKLFF. CDR3 coding DNA: TGTGCCAGCAGCTTACGGGGGGCGCGGGAAAAACTGTTTTTT.

The V gene is TRBV28, the J gene TRBJ1-1; D perhaps matches TRBD1 (6 bases). V was shortened by 5 bases and J by 6 bases, with 22 bases between the two germline ends. The CDR3 covers 16 residues. Germline V gene sequence: CDR1 MDHEN, CDR2 SYDVKM. CDR3 DNA sequence: TGTGCCAGCAGTCCCACAGGGTTCCGATTGGAAGCTGAAGCTTTCTTT. It translates to CASSPTGFRLEAEAFF.

The chain recombines TRBV5-5 with TRBJ1-2; D unresolved. Per germline, CDR1 SGHKS and CDR2 YYEKEE (reference sequence). The CDR3 totals 14 residues. V dropped 0 bases and J dropped 3 bases, with 9 bases sitting between them. The CDR3 DNA sequence: TGTGCCAGCAGCTTGGAGCGGGCTGACTATGGCTACACCTTC. As protein: CASSLERADYGYTF.

This clone was observed once. The rearrangement uses TRBV23-1 and TRBJ1-2; D gene ambiguous. TRBV23-1 is sorted into the ORF group, with uncertain function. This CDR3 region has 15 residues. Trimming removed 0 bases from V and 4 bases from J, with 12 bases in between. The DNA for the CDR3 is TGCGCCAGCAGTCAATCTAACCCCCCGGGCTATGGCTACACCTTC. It specifies CASSQSNPPGYGYTF.

The rearrangement links TRBV5-1 to TRBJ2-3; D is ambiguous. The CDR3 consists of 14 residues. V dropped 2 bases and J dropped 2 bases, with 9 bases sitting between them. Germline V CDR1 and CDR2: SGHRS, YFSETQ. CDR3 loop: CASSFGQDTDTQYF. CDR3 DNA sequence: TGCGCCAGCAGCTTTGGTCAGGACACAGATACGCAGTATTTT.

This clone was found once. The CDR3 nucleotides read TGTGCCAGCAGCCATAGGACAGGGGATGGCTACACCTTC. Translating gives CASSHRTGDGYTF. The V gene is TRBV4-2, the J gene TRBJ1-2; TRBD1 matches 9 bases. The CDR3 extends over 13 amino acids. The V gene end was trimmed by 3 bases and the J gene end by 6 bases; junction bases not matched to a gene: 2. Germline values: CDR1 LGHNA, CDR2 YNFKEQ.

The chain recombines TRBV7-2 with TRBJ2-1; TRBD2 agrees at 7 bases. The germline V gene has CDR1 SGHTA and CDR2 FQGNSA. This CDR3 has 16 amino acids. With 4 bases clipped from V and 0 bases from J, the junction kept 6 bases outside the gene matches. CDR3 region: CASSSSGASSYNEQFF. CDR3 sequence (DNA): TGTGCCAGCAGCTCCAGCGGGGCTAGCTCCTACAATGAGCAGTTCTTC.

CDR3 bases: TGCGCCAGCAGCTTCGCAGGGCCAGCTGGGGCCAACGTCCTGACTTTC. This gives the protein CASSFAGPAGANVLTF. The rearrangement uses TRBV5-1 and TRBJ2-6; tentative D call: TRBD1 (5 bases). Per the germline V gene, CDR1 is SGHRS and CDR2 is YFSETQ. V was pared by 2 bases and J by 2 bases, with 11 bases between. The CDR3 spans 16 residues.

The rearrangement joins TRBV5-1 to TRBJ1-2; TRBD1 is a possible D gene (6 bases). The germline gives CDR1 SGHRS, CDR2 YFSETQ. The CDR3 extends over 17 amino acids. Trimming pared 0 bases from V and 7 bases from J, leaving 22 bases between. The CDR3 DNA sequence: TGCGCCAGCAGCTTGGGGGTTGTAGGACAGTCGTCCGGTGGCTACACCTTC. Translated, it gives CASSLGVVGQSSGGYTF. The full variable domain, completed using reference TRBV5-1 and TRBJ1-2, is KAGVTQTPRYLIKTRGQQVTLSCSPISGHRSVSWYQQTPGQGLQFLFEYFSETQRNKGNFPGRFSGRQFSNSRSEMNVSTLELGDSALYLCASSLGVVGQSSGGYTFGSGTRLTVV.

The chain carries TRBV11-2 and TRBJ1-6, with unresolved D. This CDR3 spans 20 amino acids. The V gene lost 0 bases and the J gene lost 0 bases, with 18 bases spanning the gap. CDR1 and CDR2 (germline): SGHAT, FQNNGV. CDR3 bases: TGTGCCAGCAGCTTAGAAATTTCACAGCAAACTCTCTCCTATAATTCACCCCTCCACTTT. This sequence encodes CASSLEISQQTLSYNSPLHF.

This chain uses TRBV5-1 with TRBJ1-5; D remains ambiguous. The V end lost 0 bases, the J end lost 5 bases, and 12 bases lay between the germline ends. The CDR3 length is 15 residues. Germline V gene sequence: CDR1 SGHRS, CDR2 YFSETQ. The CDR3 region has the DNA TGCGCCAGCAGCTTGGCAGGCAGGCCAGATCAGCCCCAGCATTTT. Residues: CASSLAGRPDQPQHF.

The chain is built from TRBV11-2 and TRBJ2-1, with TRBD2 identical over 8 bases. Germline values: CDR1 SGHAT, CDR2 FQNNGV. The CDR3 covers 16 residues. With V trimmed by 4 bases and J by 5 bases, 10 bases remained unmatched. The CDR3 here is CASSSGGTRINNEQFF. The CDR3 DNA is TGTGCCAGCAGCTCAGGCGGGACTAGGATAAACAATGAGCAGTTCTTC.

This clone was seen only a few times. V and J are TRBV4-1 and TRBJ1-4; the match to TRBD1 covers 7 bases. The CDR3 totals 20 residues. V shed 2 bases, J shed 5 bases, and the junction held 20 bases outside the gene matches. CDR1 is MGHRA and CDR2 is YSYEKL in the germline V gene. The CDR3 DNA reads as TGCGCCAGCAGCCAACCGTCAGATCACAGGGGCCGGCCCAGAAATGAAAAACTGTTTTTT. Translated: CASSQPSDHRGRPRNEKLFF.

The V and J genes are TRBV5-1 and TRBJ2-5; TRBD2 matches 16 bases. The CDR3 length is 19 residues. Per germline, CDR1 SGHRS and CDR2 YFSETQ. J was trimmed by 3 bases and V by 3 bases; bases with no gene match: 11. The CDR3 DNA reads TGCGCCAGCAGCTCGGGACTAGCGGGGGGGTTCGTCACAAAAGAGACCCAGTACTTC. It codes for CASSSGLAGGFVTKETQYF.

The sample holds a few counts of this clone. This chain links TRBV5-1 with TRBJ1-5; 7 nucleotides align to TRBD1. Germline lookup yields CDR1 SGHRS and CDR2 YFSETQ. The V and J ends lost 2 bases and 7 bases, in that order; junction bases with no gene match: 6. The CDR3 is 14 residues long. In DNA form, the CDR3 reads TGCGCCAGCAGCTTTACAGGGGCGGACCAGCCCCAGCATTTT. The encoded protein is CASSFTGADQPQHF. Supplemented by reference TRBV5-1 and TRBJ1-5, the full variable domain reads KAGVTQTPRYLIKTRGQQVTLSCSPISGHRSVSWYQQTPGQGLQFLFEYFSETQRNKGNFPGRFSGRQFSNSRSEMNVSTLELGDSALYLCASSFTGADQPQHFGDGTRLSIL.

The chain has TRBV5-8 and TRBJ2-5; 12 nucleotides match TRBD2. With V trimmed by 5 bases and J by 5 bases, 10 bases remained unmatched. CDR1 and CDR2 (germline): SGHTS, YDEGEE. The CDR3 sequence is 16 residues long. The CDR3 region is CASSSLAGGPGETQYF. In nucleotides, the CDR3 is TGTGCCAGCAGTTCTCTAGCGGGGGGGCCGGGGGAGACCCAGTACTTC.

V gene TRBV21-1 combines with J gene TRBJ2-7; the table calls TRBD2, which could not be checked here. TRBV21-1 is a pseudogene locus. CDR3 length equals 16 residues. DNA of the CDR3: TGTGCCAGCAGCAAAATAGCCCCTCCTACCCACTCCGAGCAGTACTTC. Its protein is CASSKIAPPTHSEQYF.

The chain joins TRBV18 to TRBJ2-5; the match to TRBD2 covers 10 bases. Per germline, CDR1 KGHSH and CDR2 LQKENI. The CDR3 has 15 amino acids. V was pared by 3 bases and J by 1 base, with 2 bases of the junction left unmatched. The CDR3 protein is CASSPTSGSQETQYF. The CDR3 DNA follows: TGTGCCAGCTCACCGACTAGCGGGTCCCAAGAGACCCAGTACTTC.

This chain uses TRBV11-2 with TRBJ2-7, with TRBD1 matching 7 bases. The CDR3 is made up of 13 amino acids. Germline V gene data show CDR1 as SGHAT and CDR2 as FQNNGV. After removal of 1 base from V and 6 bases from J, the junction contained 3 bases not matched to a gene. The CDR3 spells CASSLGRGSEQYF. The CDR3 DNA is TGTGCCAGCAGCTTAGGCAGGGGGAGCGAGCAGTACTTC. Based on the CDR3 plus reference TRBV11-2 and TRBJ2-7, the full variable domain is EAGVAQSPRYKIIEKRQSVAFWCNPISGHATLYWYQQILGQGPKLLIQFQNNGVVDDSQLPKDRFSAERLKGVDSTLKIQPAKLEDSAVYLCASSLGRGSEQYFGPGTRLTVT.